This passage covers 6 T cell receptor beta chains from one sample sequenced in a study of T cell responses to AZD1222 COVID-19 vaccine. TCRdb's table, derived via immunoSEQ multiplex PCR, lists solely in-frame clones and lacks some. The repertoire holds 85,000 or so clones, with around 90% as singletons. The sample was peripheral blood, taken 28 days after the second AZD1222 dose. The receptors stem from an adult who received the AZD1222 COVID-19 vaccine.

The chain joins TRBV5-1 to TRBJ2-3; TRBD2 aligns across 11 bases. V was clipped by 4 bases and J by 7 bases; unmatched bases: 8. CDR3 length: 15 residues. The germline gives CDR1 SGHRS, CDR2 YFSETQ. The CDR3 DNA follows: TGCGCCAGCAGCCCCGCCCCGACTAGCGGGAATACGCAGTATTTT. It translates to CASSPAPTSGNTQYF.

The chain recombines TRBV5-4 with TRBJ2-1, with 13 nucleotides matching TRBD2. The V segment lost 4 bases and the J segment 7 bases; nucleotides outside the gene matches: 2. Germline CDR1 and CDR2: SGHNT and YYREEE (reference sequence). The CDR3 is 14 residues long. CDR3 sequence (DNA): TGTGCCAGCAGCGCGGGACTAGCGGGAAATGAGCAGTTCTTC. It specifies CASSAGLAGNEQFF.

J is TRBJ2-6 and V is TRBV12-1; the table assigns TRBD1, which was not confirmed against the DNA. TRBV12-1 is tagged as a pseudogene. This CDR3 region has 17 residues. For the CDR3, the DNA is TGTGCCAGGCTTGGGGGCCTCACCACCCCTGGGGCCAACGTCCTGACTTTC. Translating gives CARLGGLTTPGANVLTF.

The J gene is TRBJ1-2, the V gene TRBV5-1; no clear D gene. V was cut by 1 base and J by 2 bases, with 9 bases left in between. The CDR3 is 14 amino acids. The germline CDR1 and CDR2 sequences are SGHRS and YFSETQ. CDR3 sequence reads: CASSLSALNYGYTF. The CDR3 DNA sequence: TGCGCCAGCAGCTTGTCGGCCCTCAACTATGGCTACACCTTC.

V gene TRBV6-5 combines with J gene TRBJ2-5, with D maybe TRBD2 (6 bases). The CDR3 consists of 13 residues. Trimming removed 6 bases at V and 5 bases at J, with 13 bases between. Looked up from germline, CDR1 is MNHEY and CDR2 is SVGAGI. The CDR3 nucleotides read TGTGCCAGCAGCCGGGGGATCGGGGAGACCCAGTACTTC. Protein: CASSRGIGETQYF.

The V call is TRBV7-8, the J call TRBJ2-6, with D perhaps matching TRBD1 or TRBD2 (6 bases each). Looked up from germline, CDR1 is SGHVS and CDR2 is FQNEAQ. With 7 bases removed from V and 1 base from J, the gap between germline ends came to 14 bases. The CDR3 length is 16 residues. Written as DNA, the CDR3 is TGTGCCAGCAACCCCAGGAGGGGGTCTGGGGCCAACGTCCTGACTTTC. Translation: CASNPRRGSGANVLTF.